This T cell receptor beta chain is drawn from a study of cytomegalovirus exposure and HLA in healthy donors. Study-wide background: A preliminary data release comprised 91 million or so unique TCRs obtained from HLA-typed donors.

This CDR3 contains 15 residues. V gave up 1 base and J gave up 0 bases, with 7 bases separating them. Germline CDR1 reads LGHNA; CDR2 reads YSLEER. This PCR relied on a set of 60 Vbeta primers and 13 Jbeta primers. Profiling relied on immunoSEQ multiplex PCR, and the TCRdb table lists in-frame clones only, not all of them. The sample contains 180,000 or so clones, approximately 80% of which appear only once. Study-level points and caveats: Of the V segments, some could not be distinguished, including TRBV6-2 and TRBV6-3, and were excluded. Later analysis identified a missense DCLRE1C variant that was linked to TCR beta V- and J-gene trimming.

Notes on this clone: Its antigen is currently unknown.

The sample taken for sequencing was PBMCs. This clonotype originated in a young woman in good health and CMV-seronegative. The rearrangement joins TRBV4-3 to TRBJ1-3; D not certain. This chain's CDR3 is CASSQGRSSGNTIYF. Here the CDR3 DNA reads TGCGCCAGCAGCCAAGGACGGAGCTCTGGAAACACCATATATTTT.